Below, 15 T cell receptor beta chains from the same sample are listed, as sequenced in a study of T-cell reconstitution after alpha-beta-depleted transplantation in children. Preparing the TCRbeta library involved the use of unique molecular identifiers. TCRdb called the PCR reads again in MiXCR, with one record for every CDR3 protein. The sample consists of about 230,000 distinct CDR3 sequences, around 9.6% of them appearing once. The source was PBMCs from the stem cell graft donor, collected from the stem cell graft. These receptors all stem from a human donor who donated a stem cell graft to a child with acute lymphoblastic leukemia.

The count of this clonotype is one. J is TRBJ1-5 and V is TRBV27, with D uncertain. The germline CDR1 and CDR2 sequences are MNHEY and SMNVEV (reference sequence). This CDR3 contains 14 residues. V gave up 1 base and J gave up 6 bases, with 10 bases separating them. CDR3 in DNA: TGTGCCAGCAGTTTATGGGGTTTGGCTCAGCCCCAGCATTTT. Translation gives CASSLWGLAQPQHF.

As to this clonotype: Germline and junction disagree at one end, which may indicate a read error. The rearrangement joins TRBV5-1 to TRBJ1-2; D remains ambiguous. From germline, CDR1 is SGHRS and CDR2 YFSETQ. This CDR3 contains 14 residues. CDR3 coding DNA: TGCGCCAGCAGCTTGGAGCGGACTCCCCTGGGCTGCACCTTC. Encoded protein: CASSLERTPLGCTF. Complete variable domain (other parts from reference TRBV5-1 and TRBJ1-2): KAGVTQTPRYLIKTRGQQVTLSCSPISGHRSVSWYQQTPGQGLQFLFEYFSETQRNKGNFPGRFSGRQFSNSRSEMNVSTLELGDSALYLCASSLERTPLGCTFGSGTRLTVV.

This clonotype has ten or more counts. J is TRBJ1-1 and V is TRBV5-1, with TRBD1 matching over 10 bases. The germline gives CDR1 SGHRS, CDR2 YFSETQ. This CDR3 has 14 residues. V trimming: 3 bases; J trimming: 6 bases; junction bases outside the gene matches: 5. The CDR3 sequence: CASSSGQGYAEAFF. CDR3 bases: TGCGCCAGCAGCTCGGGACAGGGGTACGCTGAAGCTTTCTTT. Combining the CDR3 with reference TRBV5-1 and TRBJ1-1 gives the whole variable domain KAGVTQTPRYLIKTRGQQVTLSCSPISGHRSVSWYQQTPGQGLQFLFEYFSETQRNKGNFPGRFSGRQFSNSRSEMNVSTLELGDSALYLCASSSGQGYAEAFFGQGTRLTVV.

This clonotype has a handful of counts. This chain joins TRBV7-2 and TRBJ2-3, with TRBD2 matching 8 bases. V gave up 3 bases and J gave up 6 bases; unmatched junction bases: 5. The CDR3 covers 14 residues. The germline gives CDR1 SGHTA, CDR2 FQGNSA. The CDR3 is CASSFGGGKDTQYF. In DNA, the CDR3 is TGTGCCAGCAGCTTCGGCGGGGGGAAGGATACGCAGTATTTT.

This clonotype was counted ten times or more. The rearrangement links TRBV20-1 to TRBJ2-7; TRBD2 matches at 11 bases. The CDR3 covers 14 residues. The V gene end was trimmed by 0 bases and the J gene end by 6 bases; junction bases not matched to a gene: 4. CDR1 is DFQATT and CDR2 is SNEGSKA in the germline V gene (reference sequence). This CDR3 reads CSARDSGGEREQYF. In nucleotides, the CDR3 is TGCAGTGCTAGAGATAGCGGGGGGGAGCGCGAGCAGTACTTC.

This clonotype was picked up a small number of times. The genes are TRBV24-1 and TRBJ2-5, with D possibly called TRBD1 or TRBD2 (5 bases each). With 4 bases removed from V and 5 bases from J, the gap between germline ends came to 10 bases. Germline CDR1 KGHDR, CDR2 SFDVKD. CDR3 length equals 13 residues. CDR3 in DNA: TGTGCCACCAGTGACTGGGGGAATGAGACCCAGTACTTC. Residues: CATSDWGNETQYF.

The chain carries TRBV12-3 or TRBV12-4 and TRBJ2-3; D gene ambiguous. The V end lost 6 bases, the J end lost 4 bases, and 11 bases lay between the germline ends. This CDR3 region has 13 residues. CDR3 region: CASSRNTADTQYF. CDR3 coding DNA: TGTGCCAGCAGCCGTAACACCGCAGATACGCAGTATTTT.

The genes are TRBV7-9 and TRBJ1-1, with D tentatively TRBD1 (6 bases). The germline V gene has CDR1 SEHNR and CDR2 FQNEAQ (reference sequence). Between the trimmed V and J ends, which lost 5 bases and 5 bases, there was a span of 15 bases. CDR3 length: 14 residues. This chain's CDR3 is CASSLGGRRTEAFF. CDR3 DNA sequence: TGTGCCAGCAGCCTGGGGGGGCGGAGGACTGAAGCTTTCTTT.

This clonotype was recorded many times. This chain links TRBV20-1 with TRBJ1-4, with a weak D call TRBD1 (6 bases). CDR1 DFQATT and CDR2 SNEGSKA come from the germline V gene (reference sequence). CDR3 length: 12 amino acids. Trimming shortened V by 5 bases and J by 6 bases, and 10 bases separated the two germline ends. This CDR3 is CSAQGRDEKLFF. For the CDR3, the DNA is TGCAGTGCTCAGGGGCGGGATGAAAAACTGTTTTTT.

This clonotype was detected ten times or more. J is TRBJ2-1 and V is TRBV29-1, with 10 bases identical to TRBD1. The CDR3 contains 12 residues. The V gene end was trimmed by 4 bases and the J gene end by 7 bases; junction bases not matched to a gene: 1. Germline values: CDR1 SQVTM, CDR2 ANQGSEA. In DNA, the CDR3 is TGCAGCGTTGGACAGGGGGCAAATGAGCAGTTCTTC. It specifies CSVGQGANEQFF.

In this sample, this clonotype turned up a few times. This chain joins TRBV24-1 and TRBJ1-2; 7 nucleotides align to TRBD1. This CDR3 has 14 amino acids. The V gene's germline CDR1 is KGHDR and CDR2 SFDVKD. The V and J ends lost 7 bases and 1 base, in that order; junction bases with no gene match: 5. DNA of the CDR3: TGTGCCACCAGCTCCGGGACAGTTAACTATGGCTACACCTTC. It codes for CATSSGTVNYGYTF.

There are many counts of this clonotype. V gene TRBV29-1 combines with J gene TRBJ1-6, with 8 bases matching TRBD1. The V segment lost 2 bases and the J segment 16 bases; nucleotides outside the gene matches: 16. The length of the CDR3 is 15 residues. Germline loops: CDR1 SQVTM, CDR2 ANQGSEA. The CDR3, as DNA: TGCAGCGTTGAATCCGGACAGGGAGGAGTCCTGGGACTCCACTTT. It is translated as CSVESGQGGVLGLHF.

In its sample, this clonotype was seen many times. The chain is built from TRBV10-1 and TRBJ1-5, with TRBD1 matching 7 bases. The ends lost 4 bases at V and 7 bases at J; junction bases unmatched: 10. The germline gives CDR1 WNHNN, CDR2 SYGVQD (reference sequence). This CDR3 contains 15 residues. The CDR3 DNA is TGCGCCAGCAGTGGGGGGAGGGGGCTAGGCCAGCCCCAGCATTTT. Translating it yields CASSGGRGLGQPQHF.

The chain uses TRBV5-1 and TRBJ1-1; TRBD1 is a possible D gene (5 bases). V was clipped by 5 bases and J by 1 base, with 9 bases between them. CDR3 size: 13 residues. Germline-derived CDR1 and CDR2 are SGHRS and YFSETQ. This chain's CDR3 is CASRTERNTEAFF. In nucleotides, the CDR3 is TGCGCCAGCAGGACAGAACGGAACACTGAAGCTTTCTTT. Looking up the rest from reference TRBV5-1 and TRBJ1-1 gives the full variable domain: KAGVTQTPRYLIKTRGQQVTLSCSPISGHRSVSWYQQTPGQGLQFLFEYFSETQRNKGNFPGRFSGRQFSNSRSEMNVSTLELGDSALYLCASRTERNTEAFFGQGTRLTVV.

In its sample, this clonotype was seen a few times. The chain employs TRBV3-1 and TRBJ1-2, with D hard to call. The V gene lost 0 bases and the J gene lost 12 bases, with 11 bases spanning the gap. Looked up from germline, CDR1 is LGHDT and CDR2 is YNNKEL (reference sequence). The CDR3 contains 12 residues. In DNA, the CDR3 is TGTGCCAGCAGCCAAGAGGAGGGCGGGGACACCTTC. Translating gives CASSQEEGGDTF.